This TCR beta chain was observed in a study of vaccination and CD4 T cells after COVID-19. Study background: The convalescents included six males and four females, and among them two were Hispanic while seven were Caucasian.

With respect to this clonotype: Its antigen is undetermined.

At the Johns Hopkins FTIC core, DNA taken from cultured CD4+ T cells was sequenced by way of the Oncomine TCR Beta short-read assay. Genomic DNA was isolated from CD4+ T cells that had been cultured. TCRdb processed the PCR reads anew with MiXCR; each CDR3 protein has one entry. The repertoire holds 20,000 to 25,000 distinct CDR3 sequences, with about 50% as singletons. The CDR3 contains 15 residues. Per germline, CDR1 SGHTA and CDR2 FQGNSA. V was clipped by 3 bases and J by 0 bases, with 10 bases between them. Regarding treatment: roughly ten-day PBMC culture with coronavirus spike peptide pools or control peptides (ViraFEST assay).

V gene TRBV7-2 combines with J gene TRBJ2-3; D is perhaps TRBD1 (6 bases). The sample consisted of CD4+ T cells from blood, cultured in vitro. This receptor was taken from a human donor who had recovered from COVID-19. The DNA of the CDR3 is TGTGCCAGCAGCTTCAGGGGTATGAGCACAGATACGCAGTATTTT. This encodes CASSFRGMSTDTQYF.